A selection of T cell receptor beta chains follows, all from one sample in a study of Ad26.COV2.S vaccination and SARS-CoV-2 variants. The repertoire was sequenced with immunoSEQ multiplex PCR; TCRdb's copy has only in-frame clones and lacks some. The sample includes a few hundred thousand clones, more than 75% of them seen just once. This sample comprised peripheral blood, obtained in a trial of Ad26.COV2.S vaccine versus placebo. The receptors derive from a person between 18 and 60 years old who received the Ad26.COV2.S COVID-19 vaccine or a placebo. CDR3s include the opening cysteine and the closing phenylalanine or tryptophan. The order of the fields is V gene, D gene, J gene, clone size, CDR3 DNA, CDR3 protein. The D gene is left open where the match is weak. Some rows have no size entry. The others give once, few or many, or a class for an expanded clone.

TRBV7-8	TRBD2	TRBJ2-7	once	TGTGCCAGCAGCCCACGGACTAGCGGGCAGACCTACGAGCAGTACTTC	CASSPRTSGQTYEQYF
TRBV7-9	NA	TRBJ2-7	NA	TGTGCCAGCAGCTTGACGGTGGGGTACGAGCAGTACTTC	CASSLTVGYEQYF
TRBV5-1	TRBD2	TRBJ2-3	once	TGCGCCAGCAGCCGGGAGGGGGGCGGCCCAGATACGCAGTATTTT	CASSREGGGPDTQYF
TRBV29-1	NA	TRBJ2-2	NA	TGCAGCGTCCGTGCGAACACCGGGGAGCTGTTTTTT	CSVRANTGELFF
TRBV7-9	NA	TRBJ2-7	NA	TGTGCCAGCAGCCCCCGGGACCTCGAGCAGTACTTC	CASSPRDLEQYF
TRBV7-3	NA	TRBJ2-3	once	TGTGCCAGCAGCTCCTCCCGCACAGATACGCAGTATTTT	CASSSSRTDTQYF
TRBV6-5	NA	TRBJ1-1	NA	TGTGCCAGCAGTCCTCCACAGGGGAACACTGAAGCTTTCTTT	CASSPPQGNTEAFF
TRBV5-1	NA	TRBJ2-3	NA	TGCGCCAGCAGCCCTCGGGTGCCCTGGGGGACAGATACGCAGTATTTT	CASSPRVPWGTDTQYF
TRBV12-3/TRBV12-4	NA	TRBJ1-5	NA	TGTGCCAGCAGCACAGGGTGGAATCAGCCCCAGCATTTT	CASSTGWNQPQHF
TRBV6-5	TRBD1	TRBJ1-1	NA	TGTGCCAGCAGCCCCCCAGGGGGCACTGAAGCTTTCTTT	CASSPPGGTEAFF
TRBV7-2	NA	TRBJ1-5	NA	TGTGCCAGCAGCTTATCGTTCCGGGGTCATAGCAATCAGCCCCAGCATTTT	CASSLSFRGHSNQPQHF
TRBV5-6	NA	TRBJ2-3	NA	TGTGCCAGCAGCCGACGCGTACGCCGCCGGGATACGCAGTATTTT	CASSRRVRRRDTQYF
TRBV10-3	TRBD1	TRBJ2-4	NA	TGTGCCATCAGTCCCTCGGGACAGGGTGGGGGCAAAAACATTCAGTACTTC	CAISPSGQGGGKNIQYF
TRBV29-1	TRBD2	TRBJ2-3	NA	TGCAGCGTTGAAATGGCGCCGGCGCGGGGGGTGAGCACAGATACGCAGTATTTT	CSVEMAPARGVSTDTQYF
TRBV28	TRBD1	TRBJ2-1	NA	TGTGCCAGCGGTACACAGGGATGGGACAGGGGCTACAATGAGCAGTTCTTC	CASGTQGWDRGYNEQFF
TRBV19	NA	TRBJ2-1	NA	TGTGCCAGTAGTATAATACAGGGTTCCTACAATGAGCAGTTCTTC	CASSIIQGSYNEQFF
TRBV4-2	TRBD2	TRBJ2-1	NA	TGTGCCAGCAGCCAATACAGCGGGGGGGCCTACAATGAGCAGTTCTTC	CASSQYSGGAYNEQFF
TRBV4-3	NA	TRBJ2-2	NA	TGCGCCAGCAGCTCCCGGATCGGGGAGCTGTTTTTT	CASSSRIGELFF
TRBV7-2	TRBD1	TRBJ1-2	NA	TGTGCCAGCAGCTTAGTACAGGGGGCCCTCTATGGCTACACCTTC	CASSLVQGALYGYTF
TRBV6-6	NA	TRBJ2-2	NA	TGTGCCAGCAGTGAGAACACCGGGGAGCTGTTTTTT	CASSENTGELFF